One and the same sample provided the 24 T cell receptor beta chains below, sequenced in a study of early stage breast cancer tumors. The data were produced by immunoSEQ multiplex PCR, yet TCRdb's version contains in-frame clones alone and is incomplete. Of just over 70,000 clones in the sample, more than 60% were seen once. The specimen sequenced was blood. The receptors here all came from a person in their sixties with breast cancer.

This chain's CDR3 is CASSLAQGLWSNQPQHF. In nucleotides, the CDR3 is TGTGCCAGCAGCTTAGCACAGGGGCTTTGGAGCAATCAGCCCCAGCATTTT. This sequence joins TRBV7-9 and TRBJ1-5; 7 nucleotides align to TRBD1. The V segment lost 0 bases and the J segment 1 base; nucleotides outside the gene matches: 6. The CDR3 is made up of 17 amino acids. CDR1 is SEHNR, CDR2 FQNEAQ, per germline (reference sequence).

The chain couples TRBV28 to TRBJ2-7, with TRBD2 as a possible D gene (5 bases). Germline V gene lookup returns CDR1 MDHEN and CDR2 SYDVKM. V gave up 6 bases and J gave up 0 bases, with 18 bases separating them. CDR3 length equals 16 residues. CDR3 coding DNA: TGTGCCAGCAGCCCCGCAGGACTCCAGAGCTCCTACGAGCAGTACTTC. The encoded protein is CASSPAGLQSSYEQYF.

The J gene is TRBJ1-2, the V gene TRBV7-3; D is undetermined. In germline, CDR1 is SGHTA, CDR2 FQGTGA. CDR3 length: 13 amino acids. Trimming left V 2 bases short and J 1 base short, with 5 bases between. The CDR3 nucleotides read TGTGCCAGCAGCTTAGGGAATAACTATGGCTACACCTTC. Its protein product is CASSLGNNYGYTF.

The chain links TRBV7-6 to TRBJ2-7, with 8 bases identical to TRBD2. Germline trimming cut 4 bases from V and 4 bases from J; bases unmatched to any gene: 9. In germline, CDR1 is SGHVS, CDR2 FNYEAQ. The CDR3 has 15 residues. The CDR3 spells CASSSGSGSIYEQYF. The CDR3 DNA reads TGTGCCAGCAGCTCCGGAAGCGGGAGTATTTACGAGCAGTACTTC.

CDR3 amino acids: CAISSAGEKLFF. The CDR3 nucleotides read TGTGCCATCAGTTCCGCAGGGGAAAAACTGTTTTTT. The chain carries TRBV10-3 and TRBJ1-4, with a tentative D call TRBD1 (5 bases). The V gene lost 5 bases and the J gene lost 8 bases, with 9 bases spanning the gap. Germline CDR1 and CDR2: ENHRY and SYGVKD. This CDR3 has 12 amino acids.

This rearrangement joins TRBV19 to TRBJ2-1; 12 bases are shared with TRBD2. After removal of 5 bases from V and 8 bases from J, the junction contained 10 bases not matched to a gene. Germline V gene lookup returns CDR1 LNHDA and CDR2 SQIVND (reference sequence). This CDR3 contains 16 residues. In nucleotides, the CDR3 is TGTGCCAGTAGTGTCAAGACTAGCGGGAGTGGCGATGAGCAGTTCTTC. This translates into CASSVKTSGSGDEQFF.

V and J are TRBV7-3 and TRBJ2-1; 12 bases agree with TRBD2. Unmatched junction bases numbered 3, after V lost 0 bases and J lost 6 bases. Germline CDR1 is SGHTA and CDR2 is FQGTGA. The CDR3 covers 16 residues. The CDR3 protein is CASSLTLAGGGNEQFF. In nucleotides, the CDR3 is TGTGCCAGCAGCTTAACGCTAGCGGGAGGGGGCAATGAGCAGTTCTTC.

In DNA form, the CDR3 reads TGTGCCAGGTTAACCAAAAACATTCAGTACTTC. Translated: CARLTKNIQYF. The J gene is TRBJ2-4, the V gene TRBV27; D uncertain. The CDR3 extends over 11 amino acids. From germline, CDR1 is MNHEY and CDR2 SMNVEV (reference sequence). With 9 bases removed from V and 2 bases from J, the gap between germline ends came to 5 bases.

This clone was observed a single time. The CDR3 loop reads CASSPGRGYEQFF. The DNA for the CDR3 is TGTGCCAGCTCGCCGGGCAGGGGATATGAGCAGTTCTTC. The chain recombines TRBV6-1 with TRBJ2-1; D may be TRBD1 (6 bases). From germline, CDR1 is MNHNS and CDR2 SASEGT. This CDR3 contains 13 residues. The V end was cut by 8 bases, the J end by 8 bases, with 16 bases between.

The chain joins TRBV11-2 to TRBJ2-7; the D call may be TRBD1 or TRBD2 (5 bases each). This CDR3 is built from 17 residues. The germline V and J ends were trimmed by 6 bases and 4 bases, with 25 bases remaining between them. CDR1 is SGHAT and CDR2 is FQNNGV in the germline V gene. CDR3 sequence reads: CASSPPPRDPRAYEQYF. The CDR3 region has the DNA TGTGCCAGCAGTCCACCCCCCCGGGACCCCAGGGCGTACGAGCAGTACTTC.

This clone was seen only once. The chain employs TRBV5-1 and TRBJ2-7, with a weak D call TRBD2 (5 bases). Germline V gene sequence: CDR1 SGHRS, CDR2 YFSETQ. Trimming pared 0 bases from V and 6 bases from J, leaving 13 bases between. The CDR3 loop spans 14 amino acids. In DNA, the CDR3 is TGCGCCAGCAGCTTGGCTAGCCCCCTCTCCGAGCAGTACTTC. As protein: CASSLASPLSEQYF.

V is TRBV19 and J is TRBJ2-1, with 8 bases matching TRBD2. The CDR3 is 15 amino acids. Germline V gene data show CDR1 as LNHDA and CDR2 as SQIVND (reference sequence). V trimming: 2 bases; J trimming: 9 bases; junction bases outside the gene matches: 9. Here the CDR3 reads CASSISGLAMGEQFF. The CDR3 nucleotides read TGTGCCAGTAGTATATCCGGACTAGCAATGGGTGAGCAGTTCTTC.

J is TRBJ1-1 and V is TRBV4-3; 7 bases match TRBD1. The V and J ends lost 1 base and 4 bases, in that order; junction bases with no gene match: 3. Germline loops: CDR1 LGHNA, CDR2 YSLEER. CDR3 length equals 14 residues. The DNA for the CDR3 is TGCGCCAGCAGCCAAGTCAGGGGGGGCACTGAAGCTTTCTTT. It codes for CASSQVRGGTEAFF.

By sample fraction, this clone is medium-sized. The V and J genes are TRBV6-1 and TRBJ1-3; no reliable D call. The CDR3 is 14 amino acids. V lost 3 bases, J lost 1 base, and 7 bases lay in between. The germline gives CDR1 MNHNS, CDR2 SASEGT. The CDR3, as DNA: TGTGCCAGCAGTGAGGAGATTTCTGGAAACACCATATATTTT. Its translation is CASSEEISGNTIYF.

The chain employs TRBV10-1 and TRBJ2-1; TRBD1 or TRBD2 may be the D gene (6 bases each). With 5 bases removed from V and 2 bases from J, the gap between germline ends came to 13 bases. Germline-derived CDR1 and CDR2 are WNHNN and SYGVQD (reference sequence). The CDR3 contains 15 residues. The CDR3 loop reads CASSLPGAAYNEQFF. Here the CDR3 DNA reads TGCGCCAGCAGTCTCCCGGGGGCGGCCTACAATGAGCAGTTCTTC.

V usage is TRBV11-1 and J usage is TRBJ2-7; no firm D call. This CDR3 contains 13 residues. The germline gives CDR1 SGHAT, CDR2 FQDESV (reference sequence). Trimming stripped 5 bases from V and 4 bases from J, with 12 bases between. Here the CDR3 reads CASSPPIGYEQYF. Here the CDR3 DNA reads TGTGCCAGCAGCCCACCGATTGGTTACGAGCAGTACTTC.

V usage is TRBV29-1 and J usage is TRBJ2-5; D is tentatively TRBD1 or TRBD2 (5 bases each). With 0 bases removed from V and 5 bases from J, the gap between germline ends came to 13 bases. Per germline, CDR1 SQVTM and CDR2 ANQGSEA. CDR3 length: 14 amino acids. CDR3 in DNA: TGCAGCGTTGAAGATCGGGAAGGGGTTGAGACCCAGTACTTC. Its protein is CSVEDREGVETQYF.

The chain joins TRBV7-2 to TRBJ1-4; perhaps TRBD1 as D (6 bases). V was shortened by 2 bases and J by 11 bases, with 21 bases between the two germline ends. CDR1 and CDR2 (germline): SGHTA, FQGNSA. This CDR3 is built from 16 residues. Here the CDR3 reads CASSLIYPGAGGKLFF. As DNA, the CDR3 is TGTGCCAGCAGCTTAATCTATCCAGGGGCAGGAGGGAAACTGTTTTTT. The entire variable domain, with the rest obtained from reference TRBV7-2 and TRBJ1-4, is as follows: GAGVSQSPSNKVTEKGKDVELRCDPISGHTALYWYRQSLGQGLEFLIYFQGNSAPDKSGLPSDRFSAERTGGSVSTLTIQRTQQEDSAVYLCASSLIYPGAGGKLFFGSGTQLSVL.

The chain carries TRBV29-1 and TRBJ2-2; 14 positions match TRBD2. Per germline, CDR1 SQVTM and CDR2 ANQGSEA. There are 13 residues in the CDR3. V lost 7 bases and J lost 8; bases outside the gene matches: 3. The CDR3 nucleotides are TGCAGCGGGACTAGCGGGGGGATAGGGGAGCTGTTTTTT. Protein: CSGTSGGIGELFF.

The chain joins TRBV11-2 to TRBJ2-5, with 10 bases identical to TRBD1. Germline trimming cut 1 base from V and 5 bases from J; bases unmatched to any gene: 7. Germline V gene lookup returns CDR1 SGHAT and CDR2 FQNNGV. This CDR3 is built from 16 residues. CDR3 bases: TGTGCCAGCAGCTTAGGGGGACAGGGGTTCGGGGAGACCCAGTACTTC. This codes for CASSLGGQGFGETQYF.

The chain recombines TRBV20-1 with TRBJ2-5; no firm D call. There are 11 residues in the CDR3. The germline V gene encodes CDR1 DFQATT and CDR2 SNEGSKA (reference sequence). Trimming removed 3 bases from V and 5 bases from J, with 7 bases in between. The CDR3 here is CSASFGETQYF. In DNA form, the CDR3 reads TGCAGTGCTAGTTTTGGGGAGACCCAGTACTTC.

A note on this clone: In the same sample, other DNA sequences code for this CDR3. This chain links TRBV18 with TRBJ1-1, with D possibly TRBD1 on 5 matching bases. The CDR3 contains 13 residues. Germline-derived CDR1 and CDR2 are KGHSH and LQKENI. Trimming removed 3 bases at V and 1 base at J, with 6 bases between. CDR3 sequence (DNA): TGTGCCAGCTCACCGGGGCAGAACACTGAAGCTTTCTTT. Protein product: CASSPGQNTEAFF.

The rearrangement links TRBV5-1 to TRBJ2-3, with TRBD2 matching 13 bases. Germline lookup yields CDR1 SGHRS and CDR2 YFSETQ. There are 18 residues in the CDR3. After removal of 3 bases from V and 0 bases from J, the junction contained 7 bases not matched to a gene. The CDR3 region has the DNA TGCGCCAGCAGCTCAGGACTAGCGGGGGTCTCTAGCACAGATACGCAGTATTTT. This sequence encodes CASSSGLAGVSSTDTQYF.

The J gene is TRBJ2-7, the V gene TRBV6-6; no reliable D call. Per germline, CDR1 MNHNY and CDR2 SVGAGI (reference sequence). CDR3 length equals 12 residues. With 6 bases removed from V and 2 bases from J, the gap between germline ends came to 8 bases. For the CDR3, the DNA is TGTGCCAGCAGCTCCTCCCCCTACGAGCAGTACTTC. The encoded protein is CASSSSPYEQYF.